What follows are 24 T cell receptor beta chains derived from one specimen sequenced in a study of T cell changes during pregnancy in multiple sclerosis (dated by TCRdb to the late 2010s). Libraries were built with the immunoSEQ multiplex PCR assay. TCRdb limited this immuneACCESS table to in-frame rearrangements with V and J called. A share of clones is missing; checked studies link under half to unresolved V genes, and the rest is unexplained. The sample profile shows just under 45,000 clones; just under 95% of them were found once. Roughly 0.7% of the sample comes from the top ten. The source material was CD4+ T cells from peripheral blood mononuclear cells, sampled in the first trimester of pregnancy. Receptor source: a female donor with multiple sclerosis, enrolled in a pregnancy study.

CDR3 sequence reads: CASSEEAGFGQYF. The CDR3 bases are TGTGCCAGCAGTGAAGAAGCGGGGTTTGGGCAGTACTTC. The V and J genes are TRBV27 and TRBJ2-7; the match to TRBD2 covers 7 bases. This CDR3 is 13 amino acids long. The germline CDR1 and CDR2 sequences are MNHEY and SMNVEV (reference sequence). The J segment lost 9 bases and the V segment lost 5 bases, leaving 10 bases of the junction unmatched.

This clone was found a few times. The rearrangement joins TRBV19 to TRBJ1-1; D might be TRBD1 (5 bases). CDR1 and CDR2 from the germline V gene are LNHDA and SQIVND (reference sequence). The V end was cut by 3 bases, the J end by 4 bases, with 9 bases between. CDR3 length: 13 amino acids. CDR3 in DNA: TGTGCCAGTAGTATCAGGGTCGCCACTGAAGCTTTCTTT. This translates into CASSIRVATEAFF.

This chain uses TRBV9 with TRBJ2-1, with TRBD1 as a possible D gene (6 bases). The CDR3 length is 13 residues. Germline V gene sequence: CDR1 SGDLS, CDR2 YYNGEE. V lost 2 bases to trimming and J lost 8 bases, with 11 bases between them. CDR3 protein: CASSVQQGYEQFF. In DNA form, the CDR3 reads TGTGCCAGCAGCGTGCAACAGGGATATGAGCAGTTCTTC.

The chain couples TRBV6-6 to TRBJ2-1, with D perhaps matching TRBD2 (5 bases). In germline, CDR1 is MNHNY, CDR2 SVGAGI (reference sequence). This CDR3 is 13 amino acids long. The ends were cut back, 7 bases at V and 8 bases at J, with 15 bases in the middle. In DNA, the CDR3 is TGTGCCAGCATACAGACACCGCGGGATGAGCAGTTCTTC. It is translated as CASIQTPRDEQFF.

The genes are TRBV28 and TRBJ1-6, with a tentative D call TRBD1 (6 bases). The V gene lost 6 bases and the J gene lost 7 bases, with 10 bases spanning the gap. The CDR3 consists of 13 residues. Germline-derived CDR1 and CDR2 are MDHEN and SYDVKM. The CDR3 loop reads CASSRTGNSPLHF. The DNA of the CDR3 is TGTGCCAGCAGCAGAACAGGGAATTCACCCCTCCACTTT. The full variable domain, with the rest looked up from reference TRBV28 and TRBJ1-6, is DVKVTQSSRYLVKRTGEKVFLECVQDMDHENMFWYRQDPGLGLRLIYFSYDVKMKEKGDIPEGYSVSREKKERFSLILESASTNQTSMYLCASSRTGNSPLHFGNGTRLTVT.

The V gene is TRBV11-3, the J gene TRBJ2-3, with 13 positions matching TRBD2. The germline V gene has CDR1 SGHNT and CDR2 YENEEA. The CDR3 spans 17 residues. The trim removed 3 bases at V and 4 bases at J, leaving 7 bases unmatched. As DNA, the CDR3 is TGTGCCAGCAGCTTTCGGACTAGCGGGAGATCGCCAGATACGCAGTATTTT. As protein: CASSFRTSGRSPDTQYF.

The chain couples TRBV6-6 to TRBJ1-1, with TRBD1 matching 7 bases. Germline assignment: CDR1 MNHNY and CDR2 SVGAGI (reference sequence). The CDR3 has 14 amino acids. The V gene end was trimmed by 6 bases and the J gene end by 1 base; junction bases not matched to a gene: 5. The CDR3 bases are TGTGCCAGCAGCAAAGGGACAGCGAACACTGAAGCTTTCTTT. This encodes CASSKGTANTEAFF.

A single count supports this clone. At one boundary the junction diverges from the germline segment, which might be a read error. This rearrangement joins TRBV7-7 to TRBJ2-1, with D tentatively TRBD1 (6 bases). Germline V gene sequence: CDR1 SSHAT, CDR2 FNYEAQ (reference sequence). The CDR3 length is 14 residues. CDR3 nucleotide sequence: TGTGCTAGCAGCTTAGTCCAGGGGAAGGGGGAGCAGTTCTTC. Translated: CASSLVQGKGEQFF.

This chain connects TRBV7-2 to TRBJ1-1, with TRBD1 as a possible D gene (6 bases). Trimming left V 1 base short and J 7 bases short, with 13 bases between. CDR1 is SGHTA, CDR2 FQGNSA, per germline. This CDR3 has 14 residues. The CDR3 protein is CASSLGGGQHEAFF. The DNA of the CDR3 is TGTGCCAGCAGCTTAGGGGGGGGACAACATGAAGCTTTCTTT.

This chain connects TRBV6-5 to TRBJ2-5, with 12 bases fitting TRBD2. The length of the CDR3 is 15 residues. Per the germline V gene, CDR1 is MNHEY and CDR2 is SVGAGI. V trimming: 8 bases; J trimming: 2 bases; junction bases outside the gene matches: 6. The CDR3 spells CASGQTSGRQETQYF. The CDR3 region has the DNA TGTGCCAGCGGACAAACTAGCGGGAGGCAAGAGACCCAGTACTTC.

The chain carries TRBV18 and TRBJ2-3, with D possibly TRBD2 on 5 matching bases. Trimming pared 3 bases from V and 2 bases from J, leaving 9 bases between. Germline V gene data show CDR1 as KGHSH and CDR2 as LQKENI. The length of the CDR3 is 14 residues. The DNA for the CDR3 is TGTGCCAGCTCACCGGGGAGATCCACAGATACGCAGTATTTT. Its protein product is CASSPGRSTDTQYF.

The chain links TRBV7-2 to TRBJ1-5; the D gene is possibly TRBD1 (6 bases). The CDR3 length is 14 residues. V gave up 5 bases and J gave up 6 bases, with 14 bases separating them. Germline V gene sequence: CDR1 SGHTA, CDR2 FQGNSA. The CDR3 DNA sequence: TGTGCCAGCAGCCACCCAGGGGTAGGTCAGCCCCAGCATTTT. Translation: CASSHPGVGQPQHF.

The chain combines TRBV18 with TRBJ1-1, with 10 bases lining up with TRBD1. Trimming took 6 bases from V and 11 from J; bases not matched to a gene: 9. This CDR3 is built from 13 residues. The germline V gene encodes CDR1 KGHSH and CDR2 LQKENI. The CDR3 coding sequence is TGTGCCAGCTCGCCGGGACAGGGGAGTCTTGCTTTCTTT. Amino acids: CASSPGQGSLAFF.

V gene TRBV7-8 combines with J gene TRBJ2-7, with TRBD1 matching 8 bases. The ends lost 1 base at V and 6 bases at J; junction bases unmatched: 2. The germline V gene encodes CDR1 SGHVS and CDR2 FQNEAQ. The CDR3 consists of 13 residues. This CDR3 reads CASSLVTGAEQYF. The CDR3 DNA is TGTGCCAGCAGCTTAGTGACAGGGGCCGAGCAGTACTTC. Full variable domain (missing parts from reference TRBV7-8 and TRBJ2-7): GAGVSQSPRYKVAKRGQDVALRCDPISGHVSLFWYQQALGQGPEFLTYFQNEAQLDKSGLPSDRFFAERPEGSVSTLKIQRTQQEDSAVYLCASSLVTGAEQYFGPGTRLTVT.

This clone was counted a few times. The chain joins TRBV2 to TRBJ2-3, with TRBD2 matching over 12 bases. CDR1 is SNHLY and CDR2 is FYNNEI in the germline V gene. After removal of 5 bases from V and 6 bases from J, the junction contained 6 bases not matched to a gene. The CDR3 is 15 residues long. The CDR3 loop is CASSLLAGGRDTQYF. For the CDR3, the DNA is TGTGCCAGCAGTCTACTAGCGGGGGGCAGGGATACGCAGTATTTT.

The CDR3 DNA is TGCGCCAGCAGCCCGACAGGGGCGGGGGAGACCCAGTACTTC. Residues: CASSPTGAGETQYF. V and J are TRBV4-3 and TRBJ2-5; TRBD1 matches at 8 bases. The CDR3 sequence is 14 residues long. V lost 4 bases, J lost 5 bases, and 6 bases stayed unmatched. CDR1 and CDR2 (germline): LGHNA, YSLEER.

The J gene is TRBJ2-5, the V gene TRBV27; weak D call: TRBD2 (6 bases). The CDR3 totals 16 residues. Germline CDR1 and CDR2: MNHEY and SMNVEV (reference sequence). Trimming left V 3 bases short and J 5 bases short, with 19 bases between. CDR3 DNA: TGTGCCAGCAGTTTCTTAGCTCCAGGAGGGACGGAGACCCAGTACTTC. Residues: CASSFLAPGGTETQYF.

The chain employs TRBV9 and TRBJ1-2; tentative D call: TRBD1 (6 bases). Germline assignment: CDR1 SGDLS and CDR2 YYNGEE. Deletions cut 0 bases from V and 7 bases from J, with 10 bases between. This CDR3 spans 13 amino acids. CDR3 DNA: TGTGCCAGCAGCGTAGCCCTACAGGGTGGCTACACCTTC. Amino acids: CASSVALQGGYTF.

This chain joins TRBV7-2 and TRBJ2-1; 7 bases are a match to TRBD1. This CDR3 spans 15 amino acids. The J segment lost 3 bases and the V segment lost 4 bases, leaving 6 bases of the junction unmatched. Germline CDR1 and CDR2: SGHTA and FQGNSA. The CDR3 DNA reads TGTGCCAGCAGCTACCCGGGACAGCTCTACAATGAGCAGTTCTTC. It codes for CASSYPGQLYNEQFF.

This clone occurred a few times. The rearrangement joins TRBV6-5 to TRBJ2-2; 8 bases agree with TRBD2. Germline loops: CDR1 MNHEY, CDR2 SVGAGI. The CDR3 is made up of 16 amino acids. The V segment lost 2 bases and the J segment 1 base; nucleotides outside the gene matches: 3. CDR3 loop: CASSYRTSGNTGELFF. The CDR3 nucleotides are TGTGCCAGCAGTTACCGAACTAGCGGGAACACCGGGGAGCTGTTTTTT.

The V call is TRBV6-1, the J call TRBJ1-2; D remains ambiguous. The V end lost 2 bases, the J end lost 6 bases, and 16 bases lay between the germline ends. Germline V gene lookup returns CDR1 MNHNS and CDR2 SASEGT. This CDR3 spans 15 amino acids. In DNA, the CDR3 is TGTGCCAGCAGTGAATTCTCGCGGCCAGTCGATGGCTACACCTTC. Its protein is CASSEFSRPVDGYTF.

The genes are TRBV28 and TRBJ1-1; 7 bases are a match to TRBD1. Looked up from germline, CDR1 is MDHEN and CDR2 is SYDVKM. The ends lost 6 bases at V and 1 base at J; junction bases unmatched: 8. The CDR3 covers 15 residues. In DNA, the CDR3 is TGTGCCAGCAGGATTCAGGGACAGAAGAACACTGAAGCTTTCTTT. Translated, it gives CASRIQGQKNTEAFF.

This chain uses TRBV28 with TRBJ1-5, with D perhaps TRBD1 (6 bases). V was clipped by 0 bases and J by 7 bases, with 10 bases between them. CDR1 is MDHEN and CDR2 is SYDVKM in the germline V gene. This CDR3 contains 14 residues. The CDR3 loop is CASSLWDSLQPQHF. As DNA, the CDR3 is TGTGCCAGCAGTTTATGGGACAGTCTGCAGCCCCAGCATTTT.

The V call is TRBV5-1, the J call TRBJ2-1, with 8 bases identical to TRBD1. Trimming removed 4 bases from V and 10 bases from J; junction bases left unmatched: 7. Germline V lookup: CDR1 SGHRS, CDR2 YFSETQ. This CDR3 comprises 13 residues. Here the CDR3 reads CASSARQGKEQFF. CDR3 sequence (DNA): TGCGCCAGCAGCGCGAGACAGGGGAAGGAGCAGTTCTTC.